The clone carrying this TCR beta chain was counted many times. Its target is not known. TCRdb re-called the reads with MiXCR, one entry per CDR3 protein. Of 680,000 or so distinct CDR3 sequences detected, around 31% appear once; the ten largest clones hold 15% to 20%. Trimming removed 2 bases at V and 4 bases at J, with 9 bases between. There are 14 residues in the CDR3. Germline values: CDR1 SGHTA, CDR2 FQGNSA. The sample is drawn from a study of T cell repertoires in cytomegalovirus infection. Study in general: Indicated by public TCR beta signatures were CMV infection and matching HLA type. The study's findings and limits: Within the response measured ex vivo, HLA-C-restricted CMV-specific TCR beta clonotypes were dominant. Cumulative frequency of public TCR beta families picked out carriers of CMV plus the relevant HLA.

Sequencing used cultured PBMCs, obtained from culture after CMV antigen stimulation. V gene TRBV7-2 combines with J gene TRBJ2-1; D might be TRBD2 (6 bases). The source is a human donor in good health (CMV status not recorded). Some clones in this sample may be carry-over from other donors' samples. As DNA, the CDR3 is TGTGCCAGCAGCTTACGTGGGGGGTACAATGAGCAGTTCTTC. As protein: CASSLRGGYNEQFF.